The 24 T cell receptor beta chains below come from one sample, sequenced in a study of blood T cell repertoires in COVID-19. Method: immunoSEQ multiplex PCR; TCRdb's copy keeps in-frame clones and lacks some. The data show about 68,000 clones, with roughly 85% seen just once and roughly 25% held by the top ten. Sequencing was carried out using peripheral blood. The receptors come from a man in his fifties or sixties with acute or convalescent COVID-19.

The V call is TRBV2, the J call TRBJ2-5; D might be TRBD1 (5 bases). V lost 6 bases, J lost 1 base, and 15 bases lay in between. The germline V gene encodes CDR1 SNHLY and CDR2 FYNNEI. The length of the CDR3 is 15 residues. CDR3 protein: CASRKVVGAQETQYF. The CDR3 bases are TGTGCCAGCAGGAAGGTCGTAGGGGCCCAAGAGACCCAGTACTTC.

The chain combines TRBV2 with TRBJ2-1; 12 positions agree with TRBD2. The germline V gene has CDR1 SNHLY and CDR2 FYNNEI. Trimming at V came to 5 bases and at J to 2 bases, leaving 1 base not matched to a gene. The length of the CDR3 is 15 residues. The CDR3 coding sequence is TGTGCCAGCAGTACTAGCGGGGGGACCTACAATGAGCAGTTCTTC. Its protein is CASSTSGGTYNEQFF.

This chain joins TRBV5-1 and TRBJ2-3; 9 bases match TRBD1. CDR3 length: 17 residues. The germline gives CDR1 SGHRS, CDR2 YFSETQ. The junction had 16 bases not matched to a gene; V was cut back by 4 bases and J by 7 bases. CDR3 in DNA: TGCGCCAGCAGCGGGTGGGGACAGGGTCTTCGTTCGAATACGCAGTATTTT. This codes for CASSGWGQGLRSNTQYF.

The V and J genes are TRBV7-2 and TRBJ2-3; TRBD1 aligns across 10 bases. The ends lost 5 bases at V and 5 bases at J; junction bases unmatched: 7. The CDR3 spans 15 residues. Germline V lookup: CDR1 SGHTA, CDR2 FQGNSA. The chain's CDR3 is CASSLGTGAKDTQYF. The DNA for the CDR3 is TGTGCCAGCAGCCTCGGGACAGGGGCAAAAGATACGCAGTATTTT.

The chain couples TRBV7-7 to TRBJ2-5; maybe TRBD1 (7 bases). Germline V CDR1 and CDR2: SSHAT, FNYEAQ (reference sequence). This CDR3 contains 16 residues. V dropped 1 base and J dropped 4 bases, with 16 bases sitting between them. Written as DNA, the CDR3 is TGTGCCAGCAGCTTAGGGATGGCAGGGGGAGGAGAGACCCAGTACTTC. Its protein is CASSLGMAGGGETQYF.

The V call is TRBV2, the J call TRBJ2-3, with 7 bases that match TRBD2. CDR1 is SNHLY and CDR2 is FYNNEI in the germline V gene. The CDR3 has 15 residues. Germline trimming cut 8 bases from V and 2 bases from J; bases unmatched to any gene: 10. CDR3 region: CASHRWQRDTDTQYF. In nucleotides, the CDR3 is TGTGCCAGCCATCGGTGGCAGCGGGACACAGATACGCAGTATTTT.

V gene TRBV2 combines with J gene TRBJ2-5, with D perhaps matching TRBD2 (6 bases). This CDR3 has 13 amino acids. The germline CDR1 and CDR2 sequences are SNHLY and FYNNEI. The V end lost 9 bases, the J end lost 7 bases, and 18 bases lay between the germline ends. The CDR3 loop is CASLASYDGTQYF. The DNA for the CDR3 is TGTGCCAGTCTAGCGTCCTACGATGGGACCCAGTACTTC.

J is TRBJ1-1 and V is TRBV5-1; D possibly corresponds to TRBD1 (5 bases). The ends were cut back, 7 bases at V and 0 bases at J, with 13 bases in the middle. Looked up from germline, CDR1 is SGHRS and CDR2 is YFSETQ. CDR3 length equals 14 residues. The CDR3 loop is CASGRGNMNTEAFF. CDR3 in DNA: TGCGCCAGCGGGAGGGGAAACATGAACACTGAAGCTTTCTTT.

The rearrangement links TRBV14 to TRBJ2-3; 10 nucleotides match TRBD2. The CDR3 has 17 amino acids. Trimming cost V 0 bases and J 5 bases; bases outside gene matches: 8. The germline gives CDR1 SGHDN, CDR2 FVKESK. The CDR3 reads CASSQDPTSGEGDTQYF. The DNA for the CDR3 is TGTGCCAGCAGCCAAGACCCAACTAGCGGGGAAGGAGATACGCAGTATTTT.

The chain combines TRBV5-1 with TRBJ2-2, with D possibly TRBD2 on 6 matching bases. Deletions cut 4 bases from V and 10 bases from J, with 14 bases between. The germline gives CDR1 SGHRS, CDR2 YFSETQ. This CDR3 is 13 amino acids long. The CDR3 protein is CASSIRGDPELFF. The CDR3 bases are TGCGCCAGCAGCATCCGCGGGGATCCGGAGCTGTTTTTT.

This clone has only one observation. This chain connects TRBV3-1 (or the pseudogene TRBV3-2) to TRBJ2-5; 8 bases line up with TRBD1. Germline trimming cut 5 bases from V and 4 bases from J; bases unmatched to any gene: 21. The CDR3 runs to 19 residues. CDR1 LGHDT and CDR2 YNNKEL come from the germline V gene (reference sequence). CDR3 coding DNA: TGTGCCAGCAGCGAAGGGATGAAGACAGGGGTAGTCCTACCAGAGACCCAGTACTTC. It is translated as CASSEGMKTGVVLPETQYF.

CDR3 coding DNA: TGTGCCAGCAGTTCCCAGGGCAGAGGGGGTCGCTACAATGAGCAGTTCTTC. It specifies CASSSQGRGGRYNEQFF. The chain uses TRBV27 and TRBJ2-1, with D tentatively TRBD1 (6 bases). The length of the CDR3 is 17 residues. CDR1 is MNHEY and CDR2 is SMNVEV in the germline V gene (reference sequence). Trimming left V 4 bases short and J 3 bases short, with 19 bases between.

V is TRBV15 and J is TRBJ1-2; TRBD1 matches at 7 bases. In germline, CDR1 is LNHNV, CDR2 YYDKDF (reference sequence). Trimming took 3 bases from V and 0 from J; bases not matched to a gene: 4. The CDR3 has 15 amino acids. The CDR3 sequence: CATSSATGPNYGYTF. DNA of the CDR3: TGTGCCACCAGCAGTGCGACAGGGCCTAACTATGGCTACACCTTC.

V usage is TRBV29-1 and J usage is TRBJ2-5, with 8 bases lining up with TRBD1. The junction had 8 bases not matched to a gene; V was cut back by 8 bases and J by 3 bases. The germline V gene has CDR1 SQVTM and CDR2 ANQGSEA. The CDR3 contains 13 residues. In nucleotides, the CDR3 is TGCAGCACCTCGGACAGGGAGAAAGAGACCCAGTACTTC. Encoded protein: CSTSDREKETQYF.

The V and J genes are TRBV5-1 and TRBJ2-7, with 9 bases fitting TRBD1. CDR1 and CDR2 from the germline V gene are SGHRS and YFSETQ. The CDR3 length is 17 residues. Trimming cost V 6 bases and J 3 bases; bases outside gene matches: 16. CDR3 in amino acids: CASTSPRSGTGIYEQYF. The CDR3 bases are TGCGCCAGCACTTCCCCTCGTTCCGGGACAGGGATCTACGAGCAGTACTTC.

The V and J genes are TRBV2 and TRBJ1-2; 11 nucleotides agree with TRBD1. V lost 6 bases to trimming and J lost 5 bases; unmatched junction nucleotides: 11. The CDR3 is 16 residues long. Germline CDR1 SNHLY, CDR2 FYNNEI. CDR3 coding DNA: TGTGCCAGCAGAGGCGTTGAGGGACAGGGGGTTTATGGCTACACCTTC. This encodes CASRGVEGQGVYGYTF. The variable domain in full, completed from reference TRBV2 and TRBJ1-2, reads EPEVTQTPSHQVTQMGQEVILRCVPISNHLYFYWYRQILGQKVEFLVSFYNNEISEKSEIFDDQFSVERPDGSNFTLKIRSTKLEDSAMYFCASRGVEGQGVYGYTFGSGTRLTVV.

The rearrangement joins TRBV7-2 to TRBJ1-1, with D uncertain. The V gene's germline CDR1 is SGHTA and CDR2 FQGNSA. V was shortened by 2 bases and J by 3 bases, with 7 bases between the two germline ends. This CDR3 has 13 residues. The CDR3 region has the DNA TGTGCCAGCAGCTTACCGGTCCACACTGAAGCTTTCTTT. Amino acid sequence: CASSLPVHTEAFF.

The chain uses TRBV7-9 and TRBJ2-5, with TRBD2 matching over 8 bases. J lost 5 bases, V lost 5 bases, and 10 bases had no gene match. CDR1 and CDR2 from the germline V gene are SEHNR and FQNEAQ (reference sequence). The CDR3 consists of 15 residues. CDR3 nucleotide sequence: TGTGCCAGCAGCCCACACGGGGGGGAGGTGGAGACCCAGTACTTC. This encodes CASSPHGGEVETQYF.

The CDR3 sequence is CASGTRGTQHYEQYF. The CDR3 nucleotides are TGTGCCAGCGGGACGAGGGGGACACAGCACTACGAGCAGTACTTC. V usage is TRBV13 and J usage is TRBJ2-7; a possible D gene is TRBD1 (6 bases). V was cut by 8 bases and J by 3 bases, with 20 bases left in between. Per germline, CDR1 PRHDT and CDR2 FYEKMQ (reference sequence). The length of the CDR3 is 15 residues. The whole variable domain, filled in from reference TRBV13 and TRBJ2-7, reads AAGVIQSPRHLIKEKRETATLKCYPIPRHDTVYWYQQGPGQDPQFLISFYEKMQSDKGSIPDRFSAQQFSDYHSELNMSSLELGDSALYFCASGTRGTQHYEQYFGPGTRLTVT.

The rearrangement joins TRBV29-1 to TRBJ1-4, with D possibly matching TRBD1 (5 bases). The CDR3 is made up of 14 amino acids. Germline-derived CDR1 and CDR2 are SQVTM and ANQGSEA. The V end was cut by 2 bases, the J end by 5 bases, with 12 bases between. CDR3 residues: CSVELQGRNEKLFF. For the CDR3, the DNA is TGCAGCGTTGAACTCCAGGGAAGAAATGAAAAACTGTTTTTT.

This clone was seen more than once but under ten times. The rearrangement joins TRBV5-4 to TRBJ2-7; 11 nucleotides match TRBD1. Trimming at V came to 4 bases and at J to 5 bases, leaving 5 bases not matched to a gene. The CDR3 is 14 residues long. CDR1 and CDR2 (germline): SGHNT, YYREEE (reference sequence). CDR3 nucleotides: TGTGCCAGCAGCGAGGACAGGGGGCGCCACGAGCAGTACGTC. Its protein product is CASSEDRGRHEQYV.

The gene calls are TRBV9 and TRBJ1-2; TRBD1 might be the D (5 bases). Trimming took off 0 bases at V and 2 bases at J, with 8 bases between the two ends. CDR3 length equals 14 residues. Germline V gene lookup returns CDR1 SGDLS and CDR2 YYNGEE. The CDR3 sequence is CASSVAAGNYGYTF. As DNA, the CDR3 is TGTGCCAGCAGCGTAGCGGCAGGGAACTATGGCTACACCTTC.

In its sample, this clone was seen once. The chain couples TRBV9 to TRBJ1-6; no clear D. Trimming shortened V by 1 base and J by 6 bases, and 11 bases separated the two germline ends. Germline CDR1 and CDR2: SGDLS and YYNGEE. The CDR3 is 15 amino acids. CDR3 DNA: TGTGCCAGCAGCGTAAGTTGGTCGGGTAATTCACCCCTCCACTTT. Amino acids: CASSVSWSGNSPLHF.

V is TRBV7-8 and J is TRBJ2-7; the D gene is possibly TRBD1 (6 bases). CDR1 SGHVS and CDR2 FQNEAQ come from the germline V gene. The CDR3 consists of 14 residues. V was shortened by 3 bases and J by 4 bases, with 13 bases between the two germline ends. CDR3 coding DNA: TGTGCCAGCAGCTTGACAGGTCCGGTGTACGAGCAGTACTTC. Its translation is CASSLTGPVYEQYF.